Reported below is one T cell receptor beta chain. The entry originates in a study of blood T cell repertoires in COVID-19. From germline, CDR1 is SGHDT and CDR2 YYEEEE. The length of the CDR3 is 16 residues. V lost 1 base to trimming and J lost 7 bases, with 18 bases between them. Clones were read by immunoSEQ multiplex PCR, and TCRdb kept only the in-frame ones, dropping some. The sample has 350,000 or so clones, around 85% seen once. The sequence was collected from a middle-aged woman with acute COVID-19. The sample consisted of PBMCs or T cells enriched from blood (not recorded which). The chain is built from TRBV5-6 and TRBJ2-1; D gene uncertain. CDR3 coding DNA: TGTGCCAGCAGCTTGACTTCCCTAGTGGCGAGGAATGAGCAGTTCTTC. This sequence encodes CASSLTSLVARNEQFF.